This entry is about one TCR beta chain. Its antigen is not identified. Generated by immunoSEQ multiplex PCR, the TCRdb table keeps only in-frame clones and is missing some. The sample lists about 61,000 clones, around 78% occurring once. This CDR3 has 11 amino acids. Germline V CDR1 and CDR2: MGHDK, SYGVNS. Trimming cost V 5 bases and J 3 bases, with 5 bases left between them. Time point meaning: baseline pretreatment blood. Treatment denoted: 15 Gy SBRT to primary tumor, nephrectomy 4 weeks later. The data originate from a study of radiation and T cells in renal cell carcinoma. Study details: Nephrectomy followed 15 Gy stereotactic body radiation by 4 weeks.

Study conclusions and caveats: In blood, top tumor clones expanded by 2 weeks, shrinking by 4. No pretreatment tumor biopsies were available for baseline clonotypes.

This chain uses TRBV25-1 with TRBJ2-7; no clear D gene. The sequenced sample was blood, obtained from a patient whose treatment included radiotherapy and nephrectomy. The source of this sequence is a man in his sixties with renal cell carcinoma. CDR3 amino acids: CASSNSYEQYV. In DNA, the CDR3 is TGTGCCAGCAGTAACAGCTACGAGCAGTACGTC.